The 17 T cell receptor beta chains given below trace back to one sample, sequenced in a study of cytomegalovirus exposure and HLA in healthy donors. A multiplex PCR was run with 60 Vbeta primers and 13 Jbeta primers. Profiling relied on immunoSEQ multiplex PCR, and the TCRdb table lists in-frame clones only, not all of them. The sample shows 170,000 or so clones, over 75% of them seen only once. Material: PBMCs. The receptors stem from a woman between 45 and 65 years old in good health and CMV-seronegative.

The rearrangement uses TRBV10-2 and TRBJ1-1; 8 nucleotides align to TRBD1. Trimming removed 10 bases from V and 4 bases from J; junction bases left unmatched: 8. CDR1 WSHSY and CDR2 SAAADI come from the germline V gene. The CDR3 runs 13 residues. This chain's CDR3 is CATRQGWATEAFF. DNA for the CDR3: TGCGCCACCCGACAGGGGTGGGCCACTGAAGCTTTCTTT.

Remarks on this clone: Compared with germline, one end of the junction differs, possibly owing to a read error. The chain recombines TRBV7-9 with TRBJ1-1; no clear D. Germline assignment: CDR1 SEHNR and CDR2 FQNEAQ (reference sequence). The CDR3 covers 13 residues. The CDR3, as DNA: TGTTCCAGCAGCTTAATTGGCACAGTTGAAGCTTTCTTT. Translated, it gives CSSSLIGTVEAFF.

Details on this clone: The same CDR3 is also encoded by other DNA sequences in this sample. V is TRBV5-1 and J is TRBJ2-5, with D possibly matching TRBD2 (5 bases). This CDR3 has 13 residues. Trimming removed 3 bases at V and 1 base at J, with 7 bases between. Germline CDR1 is SGHRS and CDR2 is YFSETQ. For the CDR3, the DNA is TGCGCCAGCAGCTGGACTGTCCAAGAGACCCAGTACTTC. This encodes CASSWTVQETQYF.

The chain joins TRBV6-6 to TRBJ1-2; TRBD1 agrees at 7 bases. The CDR3 is 14 amino acids. Germline V gene lookup returns CDR1 MNHNY and CDR2 SVGAGI (reference sequence). After removal of 2 bases from V and 3 bases from J, the junction contained 3 bases not matched to a gene. The CDR3 is CASSYTGTDYGYTF. The CDR3 DNA reads TGTGCCAGCAGTTACACGGGGACAGACTATGGCTACACCTTC.

The chain is built from TRBV9 and TRBJ1-2; 9 nucleotides line up with TRBD1. After removal of 4 bases from V and 8 bases from J, the junction contained 15 bases not matched to a gene. The CDR3 covers 16 residues. The germline gives CDR1 SGDLS, CDR2 YYNGEE. This CDR3 is CASSTRQGGVSLGYTF. The CDR3, as DNA: TGTGCCAGCAGCACACGACAGGGGGGTGTTTCGTTAGGCTACACCTTC.

The CDR3 spells CATDRGNEQFF. The CDR3 region has the DNA TGTGCCACAGACAGGGGAAATGAGCAGTTCTTC. The V and J genes are TRBV15 and TRBJ2-1; TRBD1 aligns across 8 bases. The V gene end was trimmed by 9 bases and the J gene end by 7 bases; junction bases not matched to a gene: 2. Germline loops: CDR1 LNHNV, CDR2 YYDKDF (reference sequence). CDR3 length: 11 amino acids. The variable domain in full, completed from reference TRBV15 and TRBJ2-1, reads DAMVIQNPRYQVTQFGKPVTLSCSQTLNHNVMYWYQQKSSQAPKLLFHYYDKDFNNEADTPDNFQSRRPNTSFCFLDIRSPGLGDTAMYLCATDRGNEQFFGPGTRLTVL.

The gene calls are TRBV4-1 and TRBJ2-1; TRBD2 agrees at 9 bases. The J segment lost 9 bases and the V segment lost 2 bases, leaving 11 bases of the junction unmatched. The germline V gene encodes CDR1 MGHRA and CDR2 YSYEKL. The CDR3 totals 16 residues. The CDR3 region is CASSQSRGRALGEQFF. The DNA for the CDR3 is TGCGCCAGCAGCCAAAGCCGCGGGAGGGCTTTGGGTGAGCAGTTCTTC.

V usage is TRBV7-6 and J usage is TRBJ2-1, with D maybe TRBD1 (8 bases). The V and J ends lost 5 bases and 2 bases respectively, with 13 bases between them. This CDR3 contains 15 residues. Germline assignment: CDR1 SGHVS and CDR2 FNYEAQ. The chain's CDR3 is CASSQGAGAYNEQFF. The CDR3 DNA sequence: TGTGCCAGCAGCCAGGGGGCGGGGGCCTACAATGAGCAGTTCTTC.

V gene TRBV18 combines with J gene TRBJ2-1, with a weak D call TRBD2 (6 bases). The germline V gene encodes CDR1 KGHSH and CDR2 LQKENI. The ends were cut back, 1 base at V and 2 bases at J, with 12 bases in the middle. This CDR3 contains 16 residues. The CDR3 protein is CASSPLGGDTYNEQFF. CDR3 sequence (DNA): TGTGCCAGCTCACCACTCGGGGGAGATACCTACAATGAGCAGTTCTTC. The full variable domain, completed using reference TRBV18 and TRBJ2-1, is NAGVMQNPRHLVRRRGQEARLRCSPMKGHSHVYWYRQLPEEGLKFMVYLQKENIIDESGMPKERFSAEFPKEGPSILRIQQVVRGDSAAYFCASSPLGGDTYNEQFFGPGTRLTVL.

The rearrangement joins TRBV6-5 to TRBJ1-1, with D maybe TRBD1 (5 bases). V was cut by 5 bases and J by 0 bases, with 10 bases left in between. There are 14 residues in the CDR3. Germline-derived CDR1 and CDR2 are MNHEY and SVGAGI. The CDR3 spells CASSTRGVNTEAFF. Here the CDR3 DNA reads TGTGCCAGCAGTACCCGGGGGGTGAACACTGAAGCTTTCTTT.

This rearrangement joins TRBV7-9 to TRBJ2-1, with TRBD1 as a possible D gene (6 bases). V was clipped by 7 bases and J by 5 bases, with 18 bases between them. Germline-derived CDR1 and CDR2 are SEHNR and FQNEAQ (reference sequence). This CDR3 comprises 15 residues. CDR3 in amino acids: CASTKSPGQHNEQFF. The CDR3, as DNA: TGTGCCAGCACCAAGAGTCCGGGACAACACAATGAGCAGTTCTTC.

The CDR3, as DNA: TGTGCCAGCAGTGAAGCGAGGCAGGGCTTGGGAAACACCATATATTTT. Protein product: CASSEARQGLGNTIYF. V is TRBV6-1 and J is TRBJ1-3; tentatively, D is TRBD1 (5 bases). V was clipped by 0 bases and J by 4 bases, with 13 bases between them. The CDR3 loop spans 16 amino acids. CDR1 and CDR2 (germline): MNHNS, SASEGT.

This chain joins TRBV9 and TRBJ2-5, with D perhaps TRBD2 (5 bases). Trimming pared 0 bases from V and 5 bases from J, leaving 5 bases between. The CDR3 contains 12 residues. The germline V gene encodes CDR1 SGDLS and CDR2 YYNGEE. CDR3 bases: TGTGCCAGCAGCGTAGGAGGGGAGACCCAGTACTTC. Protein sequence: CASSVGGETQYF.

This rearrangement joins TRBV6-1 to TRBJ2-2; TRBD2 agrees at 7 bases. CDR1 MNHNS and CDR2 SASEGT come from the germline V gene. V dropped 2 bases and J dropped 1; count of bases not matched to a gene: 4. The CDR3 spans 16 residues. The DNA of the CDR3 is TGTGCCAGCAGTGAACAGTGGGGGGGGAACACCGGGGAGCTGTTTTTT. It is translated as CASSEQWGGNTGELFF.

The rearrangement links TRBV7-2 to TRBJ2-6; no definite D call. Per germline, CDR1 SGHTA and CDR2 FQGNSA. V lost 5 bases and J 2 bases, leaving 22 bases between the germline ends. The CDR3 is 19 amino acids. The DNA of the CDR3 is TGTGCCAGCAGCCCCCCCAGGTTCGTGTTAGAAACTGGGGCCAACGTCCTGACTTTC. Protein sequence: CASSPPRFVLETGANVLTF.

This rearrangement joins TRBV2 to TRBJ2-4; no clear D gene. CDR3 length: 14 residues. Germline CDR1 and CDR2: SNHLY and FYNNEI. V lost 4 bases and J lost 1, with 8 bases in between. In DNA, the CDR3 is TGTGCCAGCAGTGTAAACAGTGCCAAAAACATTCAGTACTTC. Protein: CASSVNSAKNIQYF. The complete variable domain, with remaining parts taken from reference TRBV2 and TRBJ2-4, reads EPEVTQTPSHQVTQMGQEVILRCVPISNHLYFYWYRQILGQKVEFLVSFYNNEISEKSEIFDDQFSVERPDGSNFTLKIRSTKLEDSAMYFCASSVNSAKNIQYFGAGTRLSVL.

This chain joins TRBV5-1 and TRBJ2-7, with D possibly matching TRBD1 (5 bases). The CDR3 length is 14 residues. Per germline, CDR1 SGHRS and CDR2 YFSETQ. Trimming removed 4 bases from V and 5 bases from J, with 16 bases in between. DNA for the CDR3: TGCGCCAGCAGCCCACGGACAAACCCCCACGAGCAGTACTTC. It yields the protein CASSPRTNPHEQYF.